This T cell receptor beta chain is from a study of metastatic and nonmetastatic thyroid tumors. Across the study: Repertoires from malignant and benign thyroid patients were compared across blood and tumor or nodule tissue.

Study-wide results and limits: In both blood and tumor samples, TCR beta diversity was reported significantly higher for malignant than benign nodules.

Trimming shortened V by 9 bases and J by 0 bases, and 10 bases separated the two germline ends. Germline V gene sequence: CDR1 KGHDR, CDR2 SFDVKD. This CDR3 comprises 13 residues. Notes on this clone: Its antigen is not identified.

None of the patients had undergone any treatment ahead of thyroid surgery. Authors' processing steps: Clinicopathological groups supplied CDR3 differences that were used to build a distant-metastasis classifier for papillary thyroid cancer. TCRdb re-called clones from the PCR reads using MiXCR. TCRdb's processing, not the authors', yielded these V and J calls. The sample lists more than 15,000 clones, under 30% occurring once. The chain carries TRBV24-1 and TRBJ1-1; D gene ambiguous. Sequences were obtained from adjacent normal tissue. The sequence came from a female donor with papillary thyroid cancer or a benign thyroid nodule (not recorded which). Some clones in this sample may be carry-over from other donors' samples. CDR3 nucleotide sequence: TGTGCCACCTGGAGGTCTCTGAACACTGAAGCTTTCTTT. It codes for CATWRSLNTEAFF.